This T cell receptor (beta chain) was captured by sequencing in a study of T cells after yellow fever vaccination. The V end lost 1 base, the J end lost 8 bases, and 6 bases lay between the germline ends. Germline V gene data show CDR1 as LNHNV and CDR2 as YYDKDF (reference sequence). This CDR3 has 12 amino acids. This clonotype has only a few counts. The study made its TCR cDNA through 5'RACE template switching. That step introduced a universal primer site along with UMIs. One entry per CDR3 protein, called by TCRdb with MiXCR from the 5' RACE reads. The profile shows a few hundred thousand distinct CDR3 sequences, 6.7% of them singletons.

The chain has TRBV15 and TRBJ2-1; D remains unclear. This sample comprised CD4+ T cells sorted from PBMCs, obtained on the day of the yellow fever booster vaccination. The clonotype was recovered from a man between 25 and 39 years old who received the YFV17D yellow fever vaccine. Here the CDR3 DNA reads TGTGCCACCAGCAGAGTATCGGATGAGCAGTTCTTC. The encoded protein is CATSRVSDEQFF.